Shown below are 19 T cell receptor beta chains from a single sample sequenced in a study of blood T cell repertoires in COVID-19. Sequencing was performed with immunoSEQ multiplex PCR; in TCRdb, only in-frame clones are kept and a portion is missing. The sample shows around 250,000 clones, 86% of them seen only once. Sequenced sample: peripheral blood. The origin of the receptors is a woman of 80 years or more with COVID-19, enrolled during active disease.

The chain links TRBV28 to TRBJ2-7, with 10 bases identical to TRBD1. Germline CDR1 and CDR2: MDHEN and SYDVKM. V trimming: 5 bases; J trimming: 3 bases; junction bases outside the gene matches: 7. The CDR3 has 15 residues. In nucleotides, the CDR3 is TGTGCCAGCAGTCAACGCGACAGGGGGCTCTACGAGCAGTACTTC. It yields the protein CASSQRDRGLYEQYF.

The chain joins TRBV7-2 to TRBJ1-1; no definite D call. The ends were cut back, 5 bases at V and 2 bases at J, with 15 bases in the middle. Germline CDR1 SGHTA, CDR2 FQGNSA. The CDR3 is made up of 15 amino acids. The CDR3 sequence is CASSLLGGGNTEAFF. The CDR3 region has the DNA TGTGCCAGCAGCCTTTTAGGTGGCGGAAACACTGAAGCTTTCTTT.

This chain joins TRBV7-2 and TRBJ1-1; TRBD1 is a possible D gene (6 bases). Trimming removed 6 bases from V and 1 base from J, with 18 bases in between. The CDR3 is made up of 16 amino acids. Germline V lookup: CDR1 SGHTA, CDR2 FQGNSA. This CDR3 is CASSRKVGGPNTEAFF. The CDR3, as DNA: TGTGCCAGCAGTCGAAAGGTGGGGGGGCCGAACACTGAAGCTTTCTTT.

This clone was picked up one time. The chain recombines TRBV28 with TRBJ2-7, with a weak D call TRBD2 (5 bases). The CDR3 extends over 13 amino acids. V shed 8 bases and J shed 2 bases, with 13 bases lying between them. Per germline, CDR1 MDHEN and CDR2 SYDVKM. CDR3 DNA: TGTGCCAGCTCCCCCGGAGGCGCCTACGAGCAGTACTTC. It encodes CASSPGGAYEQYF.

This clone was picked up one time. The CDR3 DNA is TGTGCCAGCAGTTTACGAGGACAGGGCCGTAGCCCCCAGCATTTT. Protein product: CASSLRGQGRSPQHF. The chain recombines TRBV28 with TRBJ1-5, with 8 nucleotides matching TRBD1. This CDR3 has 15 amino acids. Germline V lookup: CDR1 MDHEN, CDR2 SYDVKM. With V trimmed by 2 bases and J by 10 bases, 10 bases remained unmatched.

This chain links TRBV24-1 with TRBJ2-2; TRBD1 is a possible D gene (5 bases). The V end was cut by 4 bases, the J end by 5 bases, with 10 bases between. Germline V CDR1 and CDR2: KGHDR, SFDVKD. The CDR3 consists of 14 residues. The CDR3 reads CATSDQGNTGELFF. In DNA, the CDR3 is TGTGCCACCAGTGACCAGGGAAATACCGGGGAGCTGTTTTTT.

The chain links TRBV7-2 to TRBJ2-3; 7 bases are shared with TRBD2. Trimming took 7 bases from V and 0 from J; bases not matched to a gene: 7. Germline loops: CDR1 SGHTA, CDR2 FQGNSA. This CDR3 is built from 15 residues. This CDR3 reads CASTPGRLSTDTQYF. The DNA of the CDR3 is TGTGCCAGCACCCCCGGGAGGTTAAGCACAGATACGCAGTATTTT.

The rearrangement links TRBV5-1 to TRBJ2-7; 10 bases map to TRBD1. J was trimmed by 6 bases and V by 0 bases; bases with no gene match: 6. Per the germline V gene, CDR1 is SGHRS and CDR2 is YFSETQ. The length of the CDR3 is 15 residues. CDR3 residues: CASSLGTGGMGEQYF. In nucleotides, the CDR3 is TGCGCCAGCAGCTTGGGGACAGGGGGTATGGGCGAGCAGTACTTC.

V usage is TRBV30 and J usage is TRBJ1-1, with no clear D. Germline CDR1 GTSNPN, CDR2 SVGIG (reference sequence). The CDR3 consists of 14 residues. With 1 base removed from V and 6 bases from J, the gap between germline ends came to 15 bases. This CDR3 is CAWSASGLRAEAFF. The CDR3 DNA reads TGTGCCTGGAGTGCTTCCGGCCTCCGGGCTGAAGCTTTCTTT.

The chain carries TRBV11-2 and TRBJ1-6; 9 nucleotides match TRBD1. V lost 4 bases, J lost 10 bases, and 5 bases stayed unmatched. This CDR3 comprises 14 residues. The V gene's germline CDR1 is SGHAT and CDR2 FQNNGV. The CDR3 spells CASSSLTGGSPLHF. The CDR3 region has the DNA TGTGCCAGCAGCTCCCTGACAGGGGGGTCACCCCTCCACTTT.

The chain joins TRBV28 to TRBJ2-2; possibly TRBD1 for D (6 bases). V lost 8 bases and J lost 5, with 15 bases in between. The germline gives CDR1 MDHEN, CDR2 SYDVKM. The CDR3 has 14 amino acids. The CDR3 spells CASFAATGTGELFF. As DNA, the CDR3 is TGTGCCAGCTTCGCAGCCACAGGGACCGGGGAGCTGTTTTTT. Full variable domain (missing parts from reference TRBV28 and TRBJ2-2): DVKVTQSSRYLVKRTGEKVFLECVQDMDHENMFWYRQDPGLGLRLIYFSYDVKMKEKGDIPEGYSVSREKKERFSLILESASTNQTSMYLCASFAATGTGELFFGEGSRLTVL.

The chain employs TRBV5-1 and TRBJ1-1; 9 nucleotides align to TRBD1. Germline lookup yields CDR1 SGHRS and CDR2 YFSETQ. This CDR3 is 13 amino acids long. V lost 4 bases to trimming and J lost 5 bases; unmatched junction nucleotides: 3. The chain's CDR3 is CASSHGTGTEAFF. The DNA of the CDR3 is TGCGCCAGCAGCCATGGGACAGGGACTGAAGCTTTCTTT. The full variable domain, its missing parts supplied by reference TRBV5-1 and TRBJ1-1, is KAGVTQTPRYLIKTRGQQVTLSCSPISGHRSVSWYQQTPGQGLQFLFEYFSETQRNKGNFPGRFSGRQFSNSRSEMNVSTLELGDSALYLCASSHGTGTEAFFGQGTRLTVV.

This chain connects TRBV4-1 to TRBJ1-5, with D possibly TRBD1 on 5 matching bases. The V gene lost 4 bases and the J gene lost 8 bases, with 18 bases spanning the gap. The CDR3 is 15 residues long. Germline CDR1 is MGHRA and CDR2 is YSYEKL. CDR3 in amino acids: CASSPVLGGAEPQHF. The CDR3 DNA follows: TGCGCCAGCAGCCCGGTTTTGGGGGGAGCGGAGCCCCAGCATTTT.

J is TRBJ1-5 and V is TRBV28; the match to TRBD1 covers 7 bases. CDR3 size: 15 residues. From germline, CDR1 is MDHEN and CDR2 SYDVKM. The V and J ends lost 6 bases and 5 bases, in that order; junction bases with no gene match: 10. The CDR3, as DNA: TGTGCCAGCAGGACAGGGTGGAAGGTGGATCAGCCCCAGCATTTT. Translation gives CASRTGWKVDQPQHF.

The CDR3 region is CARHLRQGAHSLYGYTF. Written as DNA, the CDR3 is TGTGCCAGACACCTCCGACAGGGGGCCCATTCCCTCTATGGCTACACCTTC. The V and J genes are TRBV5-3 and TRBJ1-2, with 10 positions matching TRBD1. TRBV5-3 is designated an ORF whose function remains uncertain. The J segment lost 4 bases and the V segment lost 7 bases, leaving 16 bases of the junction unmatched. This CDR3 spans 17 amino acids.

The chain couples TRBV11-2 to TRBJ1-6, with D unclear. The V gene lost 5 bases and the J gene lost 4 bases, with 12 bases spanning the gap. Germline V gene sequence: CDR1 SGHAT, CDR2 FQNNGV. This CDR3 region has 15 residues. DNA for the CDR3: TGTGCCAGCAGCCCCCAGACGGGATATAATTCACCCCTCCACTTT. It specifies CASSPQTGYNSPLHF.

This clone was observed a single time. The chain has TRBV6-2 or TRBV6-3 and TRBJ1-2; TRBD1 matches at 8 bases. Germline V CDR1 and CDR2: MNHEY, SVGEGT. With V trimmed by 5 bases and J by 13 bases, 12 bases remained unmatched. CDR3 length: 13 residues. The CDR3: CASSGGTGETVTF. The DNA of the CDR3 is TGTGCCAGCAGTGGCGGGACAGGAGAAACAGTCACCTTC.

This clone was detected only a few times. This chain links TRBV6-5 with TRBJ1-1; D ambiguous. This CDR3 spans 11 amino acids. CDR1 is MNHEY and CDR2 is SVGAGI in the germline V gene. V gave up 1 base and J gave up 8 bases, with 5 bases separating them. This CDR3 reads CASSYFREAFF. Here the CDR3 DNA reads TGTGCCAGCAGTTACTTCCGGGAAGCTTTCTTT.

This clone was observed a single time. The chain carries TRBV3-1 (or the pseudogene TRBV3-2) and TRBJ2-5, with 8 bases that match TRBD1. The CDR3 extends over 14 amino acids. The ends lost 4 bases at V and 3 bases at J; junction bases unmatched: 4. From germline, CDR1 is LGHDT and CDR2 YNNKEL (reference sequence). CDR3 in DNA: TGTGCCAGCAGCCGTGGACAGGGAAAAGAGACCCAGTACTTC. It translates to CASSRGQGKETQYF.